This T cell receptor (beta chain) is drawn from a study of blood T cells in healthy people across ages (dated by TCRdb to between 2015 and 2016). In the study overall: In model experiments, template switching captured roughly one uniquely barcoded TCR beta cDNA molecule for every two T cells. The study measured age-related changes in TCR beta repertoire diversity using deep sequencing normalized with unique cDNA molecular identifiers. Four age groups were formed from the donors: young (average approximately 15 years), middle-aged (roughly 38), aged (more than 55) and long-lived (approximately 80). Two additional independent replicas of 1 million unique cDNA reads from the same blood draw were analyzed for two donors (one aged 18 to 30 and one aged 80 or older). Results and caveats for the whole study, not just this receptor: Because profiling used bulk unsorted PBMCs, naive and antigen-experienced compartments could not be compared conclusively. Because donor CMV infection status was unknown, age-related changes in expanded clonotypes were potentially confounded. Estimates of total diversity based on one million sequenced T cells were regarded as lower bounds and as underestimates. Compared with the aged group, more naive CD4+ T cells, fewer expanded clones and increased TCR diversity were shown by the long-lived group, suggesting age selection. As age increased, observed TCR beta diversity per million T cells dropped in a roughly linear way, and a significant reduction was already evident by age 40. The percentage of naive T cells measured by flow cytometry correlated strongly with observed TCR beta diversity.

There are 12 amino acids in the CDR3, from cysteine to phenylalanine inclusive. CDR3 DNA only is kept here, 36 bases in frame from base 1. Relative to germline, V is 4 bases shorter and J is 0 bases shorter, with 6 bases between their ends. The germline V gene (reference sequence) provides CDR1 DFQATT and CDR2 SNEGSKA. Preparation of the library involved 5' RACE. Sequencing was performed on an Illumina HiSeq 2500. A second roughly 7 to 11 cycle PCR used a sample-barcoded 5' primer and a J-beta primer mix. A template-switch 5' adaptor carrying 12 random nucleotides introduced a unique molecular identifier onto each TCR beta cDNA molecule. At least 2.5 million CDR3-containing paired-end reads were obtained from each sample. First-strand cDNA was synthesized from all RNA with the Mint cDNA synthesis kit, primed by a TRBC-specific oligonucleotide. After uracil-DNA glycosylase treatment, a first 18-cycle PCR used universal primers M1SS and BC2_uni_R on all cDNA. The authors' pipeline ran thus. Normalization of each sample was performed by random selection of 1 million high-quality reads, each carrying a distinct molecular identifier. Reads with shared molecular identifiers were discarded instead of being binned into consensus sequences. MiTCR, with a Q25 quality threshold and the strictest error-elimination algorithm, was used for CDR3 identification, clonotype clustering and error correction. A nonparametric unseen species model with Euler transformation was used to estimate lower-bound total TCR beta diversity. TCRdb took the public reads, trimmed them with fastp at Q25, ran MiXCR for clone calling and kept in-frame beta chains. Each entry is one CDR3 protein sequence, shown with its most common DNA and genes. In this record, the V and J calls reflect TCRdb's handling and not the investigators' own analysis. A total of fewer than 800,000 distinct CDR3 sequences appear in this sample, approximately 25% of them only once. The ten largest clones capture more than 8% of the sample.

Note on this clonotype: No cognate antigen has been identified for it. No much larger clone exists at a distance of one base, and base qualities are not known.

Donors were roughly 40 systemically healthy Caucasian individuals from Russia aged about 6 to 100 years. Each donor gave 8 to 10 milliliters of peripheral blood, collected into EDTA-treated Vacutainer tubes. PBMCs were isolated by Ficoll-Paque density-gradient centrifugation, with at least 7 million obtained per sample. Trizol reagent was used to extract total RNA from PBMCs, with at least 5 micrograms per sample. For every donor, flow cytometry on a PBMC aliquot measured the percentage of naive CD45RAhigh/CD27high T cells. These records were also assigned to another study, of T cells of mothers and their children. The second investigation adds: Nine systemically healthy Caucasian individuals, comprising three mothers and their six children, were included as donors. cDNA synthesis used all of the extracted RNA, with around 1.4 ug of RNA in each 15 ul reaction. In the second PCR, the M1S primer introduced both the sample barcodes and 2-4 random nucleotides. Over 8 million TCR beta CDR3 reads were obtained for each mother, and 2.5 million to 3.5 million reads were obtained for each child. Thymic selection shapes the output of TCR recombination in a similar way in related and unrelated pairs, and inherited differences have a minor effect. Normalized repertoire overlap in related mother-child pairs was always slightly higher than in unrelated mother-child pairs, but the difference was never significant. No persistent microchimeric T cell clones were found, with a detection sensitivity of 80 to 100 clones per million clonotypes. Deep NGS was used in the study to compare the TCR beta repertoires of mothers and children and to look for features that separate related mother-child pairs from unrelated individuals. The mean age was roughly 40 +/- 4 years for the mothers and 11 +/- 4 years for the children. After adapter ligation was performed with NEBNext reagents, the libraries were sequenced on an Illumina HiSeq 2000 with 100+100 nt paired-end reads. To avoid cross-contamination, the mother libraries and the child libraries were prepared a month apart and sequenced in separate runs. For each donor, between about 500,000 and 2,100,000 distinct TCR beta clonotypes were identified. Naive TCR beta clonotypes were estimated from low-frequency clonotypes matched to each donor's FACS-determined naive share, without sorting.

This TCR came from a boy aged 10-17 years in good health. Input material: blood. The chain uses TRBV20-1 and TRBJ1-2; no confident D gene assignment can be made. The nucleotides are TGCAGTGCTACAGCGACTAACTATGGCTACACCTTC. Its protein is CSATATNYGYTF.